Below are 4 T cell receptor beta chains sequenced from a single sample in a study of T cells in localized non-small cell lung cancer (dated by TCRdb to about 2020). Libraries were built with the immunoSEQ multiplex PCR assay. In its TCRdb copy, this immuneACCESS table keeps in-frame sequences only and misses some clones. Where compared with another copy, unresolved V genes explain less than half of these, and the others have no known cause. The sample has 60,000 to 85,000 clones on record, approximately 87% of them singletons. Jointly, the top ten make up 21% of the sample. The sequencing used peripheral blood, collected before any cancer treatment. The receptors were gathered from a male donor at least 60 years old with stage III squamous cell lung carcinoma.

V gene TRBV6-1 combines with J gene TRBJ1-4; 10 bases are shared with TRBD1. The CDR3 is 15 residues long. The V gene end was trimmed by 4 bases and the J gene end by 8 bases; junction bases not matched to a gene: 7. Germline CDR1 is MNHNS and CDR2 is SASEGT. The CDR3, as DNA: TGTGCCAGCAGTGGCAGACAGGGGGCGAGGGAAAAACTGTTTTTT. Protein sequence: CASSGRQGAREKLFF.

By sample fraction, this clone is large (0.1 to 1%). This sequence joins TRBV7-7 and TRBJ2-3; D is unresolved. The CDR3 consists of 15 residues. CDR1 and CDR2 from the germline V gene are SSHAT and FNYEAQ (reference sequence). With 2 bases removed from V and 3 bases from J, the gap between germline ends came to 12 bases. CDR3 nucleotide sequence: TGTGCCAGCAGCTTATCTTACCGAGAAACAGATACGCAGTATTTT. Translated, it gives CASSLSYRETDTQYF. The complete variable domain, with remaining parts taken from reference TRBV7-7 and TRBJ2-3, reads GAGVSQSPRYKVTKRGQDVTLRCDPISSHATLYWYQQALGQGPEFLTYFNYEAQPDKSGLPSDRFSAERPEGSISTLTIQRTEQRDSAMYRCASSLSYRETDTQYFGPGTRLTVL.

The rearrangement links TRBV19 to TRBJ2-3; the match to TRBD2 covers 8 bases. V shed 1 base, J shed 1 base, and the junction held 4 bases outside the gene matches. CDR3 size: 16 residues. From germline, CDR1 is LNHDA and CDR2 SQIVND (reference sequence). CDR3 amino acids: CASSIGGAGGTDTQYF. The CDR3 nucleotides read TGTGCCAGTAGTATAGGAGGAGCGGGGGGCACAGATACGCAGTATTTT. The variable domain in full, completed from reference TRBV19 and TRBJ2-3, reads DGGITQSPKYLFRKEGQNVTLSCEQNLNHDAMYWYRQDPGQGLRLIYYSQIVNDFQKGDIAEGYSVSREKKESFPLTVTSAQKNPTAFYLCASSIGGAGGTDTQYFGPGTRLTVL.

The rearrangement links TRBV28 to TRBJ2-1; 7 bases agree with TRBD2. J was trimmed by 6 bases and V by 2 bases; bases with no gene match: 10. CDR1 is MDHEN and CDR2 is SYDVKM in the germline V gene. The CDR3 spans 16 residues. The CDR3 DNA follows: TGTGCCAGCAGTTTAGTGGGGAGGGAGGGTTTCAATGAGCAGTTCTTC. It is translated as CASSLVGREGFNEQFF. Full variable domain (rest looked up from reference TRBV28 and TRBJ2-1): DVKVTQSSRYLVKRTGEKVFLECVQDMDHENMFWYRQDPGLGLRLIYFSYDVKMKEKGDIPEGYSVSREKKERFSLILESASTNQTSMYLCASSLVGREGFNEQFFGPGTRLTVL.